This T cell receptor beta chain was documented in a study of blood T cell repertoires in COVID-19. Whole-study context: Samples taken during acute and convalescent COVID-19 were collected in the United States, Italy and Spain.

Germline CDR1 and CDR2: LNHNV and YYDKDF (reference sequence). This CDR3 is 15 amino acids long. Trimming removed 0 bases from V and 6 bases from J; junction bases left unmatched: 4. The method was immunoSEQ multiplex PCR; TCRdb's version includes in-frame clones alone and lacks a portion of them. The sample lists 200,000 or so clones, around nine tenths occurring once. This clone was found once. The V gene is TRBV15, the J gene TRBJ2-5; 10 bases line up with TRBD1. Specimen: peripheral blood. The receptor's source is a man between 45 and 60 years old with COVID-19, enrolled during active disease. CDR3 amino acids: CATSRDRGQGKTQYF. The DNA for the CDR3 is TGTGCCACCAGCAGAGATAGGGGACAGGGGAAGACCCAGTACTTC.